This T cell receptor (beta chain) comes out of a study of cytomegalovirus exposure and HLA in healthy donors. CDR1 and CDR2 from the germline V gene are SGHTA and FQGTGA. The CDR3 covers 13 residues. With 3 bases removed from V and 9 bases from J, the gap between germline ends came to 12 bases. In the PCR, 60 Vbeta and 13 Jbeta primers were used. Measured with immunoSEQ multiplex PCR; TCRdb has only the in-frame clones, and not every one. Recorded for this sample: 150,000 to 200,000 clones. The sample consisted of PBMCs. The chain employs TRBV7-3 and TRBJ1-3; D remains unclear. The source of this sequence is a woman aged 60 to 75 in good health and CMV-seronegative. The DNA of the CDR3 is TGTGCCAGCAGCTTGGGCCCTACCGGCACCATATATTTT. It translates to CASSLGPTGTIYF.